This T cell receptor (beta chain) is drawn from a study of CD8 T cells in Susac syndrome. Study as a whole: Blood was drawn from patients with Susac syndrome. At that point, they were therapy-naive, on corticosteroids, or on intravenous immunoglobulin alone.

V dropped 5 bases and J dropped 0; count of bases not matched to a gene: 3. CDR1 is DFQATT, CDR2 SNEGSKA, per germline (reference sequence). This CDR3 contains 14 residues. TEMRA cells were FACS-enriched, with CD8+ and CD4+ T cells isolated negatively. RNA in amounts of about 0.45 to 1 ug was reverse transcribed with random hexamers. By means of immunoSEQ multiplex PCR, TCR beta CDR3 spanning 54 Vbeta and 13 Jbeta underwent amplification. TCRdb recomputed calls from the immunoSEQ multiplex PCR reads with MiXCR, one row per CDR3 protein. Of around 69,000 distinct CDR3 sequences listed, roughly 92% were seen once; the top ten hold less than 0.55%.

This clonotype originated in a human donor with Susac syndrome. The genes are TRBV20-1 and TRBJ2-7, with 11 bases matching TRBD2. The sequenced sample consisted of CD8+ T cells from PBMCs. The CDR3 spells CSAEGTSGSYEQYF. The CDR3 DNA follows: TGCAGTGCTGAGGGGACTAGCGGCTCCTACGAGCAGTACTTC.